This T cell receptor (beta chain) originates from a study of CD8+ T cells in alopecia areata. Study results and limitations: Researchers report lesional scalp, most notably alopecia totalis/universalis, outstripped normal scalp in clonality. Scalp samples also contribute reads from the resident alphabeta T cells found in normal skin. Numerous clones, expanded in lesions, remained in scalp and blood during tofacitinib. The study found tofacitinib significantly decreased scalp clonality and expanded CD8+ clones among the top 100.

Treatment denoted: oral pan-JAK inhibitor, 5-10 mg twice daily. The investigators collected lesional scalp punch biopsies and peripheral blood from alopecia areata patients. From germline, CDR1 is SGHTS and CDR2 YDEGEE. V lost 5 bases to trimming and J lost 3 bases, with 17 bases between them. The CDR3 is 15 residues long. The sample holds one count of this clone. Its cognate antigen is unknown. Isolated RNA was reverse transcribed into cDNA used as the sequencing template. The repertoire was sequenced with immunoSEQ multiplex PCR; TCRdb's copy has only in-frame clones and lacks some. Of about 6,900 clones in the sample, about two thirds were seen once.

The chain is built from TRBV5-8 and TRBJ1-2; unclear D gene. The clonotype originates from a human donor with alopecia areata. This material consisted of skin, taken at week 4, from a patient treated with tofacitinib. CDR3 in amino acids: CASSPASIGYYGYTF. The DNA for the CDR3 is TGTGCCAGCAGTCCGGCGTCAATAGGATACTATGGCTACACCTTC.